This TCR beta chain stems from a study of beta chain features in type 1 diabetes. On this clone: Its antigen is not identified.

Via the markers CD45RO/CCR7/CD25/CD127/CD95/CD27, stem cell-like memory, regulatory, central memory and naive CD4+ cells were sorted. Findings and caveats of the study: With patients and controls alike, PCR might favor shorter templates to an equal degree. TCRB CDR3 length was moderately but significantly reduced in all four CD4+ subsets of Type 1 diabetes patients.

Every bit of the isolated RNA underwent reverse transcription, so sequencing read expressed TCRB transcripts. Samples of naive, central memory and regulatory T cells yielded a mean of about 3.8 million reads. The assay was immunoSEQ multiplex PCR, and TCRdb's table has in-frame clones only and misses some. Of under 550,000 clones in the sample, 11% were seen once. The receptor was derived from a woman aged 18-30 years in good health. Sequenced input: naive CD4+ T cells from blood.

CDR3 nucleotides: TGTGCCATCAGTGACGCACTAGCGGTCCAAGAGACCCAGTACTTC. As protein: CAISDALAVQETQYF. The V call is TRBV10-3, the J call TRBJ2-5, with 8 bases identical to TRBD2. The length of the CDR3 is 15 residues. Germline CDR1 and CDR2: ENHRY and SYGVKD. V lost 3 bases to trimming and J lost 1 base; unmatched junction nucleotides: 4.